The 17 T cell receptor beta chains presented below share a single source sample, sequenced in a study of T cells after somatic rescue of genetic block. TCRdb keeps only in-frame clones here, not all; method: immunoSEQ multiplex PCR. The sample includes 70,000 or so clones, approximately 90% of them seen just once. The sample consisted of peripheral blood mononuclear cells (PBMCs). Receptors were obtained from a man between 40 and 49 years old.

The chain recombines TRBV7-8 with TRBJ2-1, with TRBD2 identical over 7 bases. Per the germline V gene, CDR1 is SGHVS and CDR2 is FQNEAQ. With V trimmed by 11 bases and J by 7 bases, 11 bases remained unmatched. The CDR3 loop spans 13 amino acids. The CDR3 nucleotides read TGTGCCTTGGGCGGGGGACGTAGTAATGAGCAGTTCTTC. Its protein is CALGGGRSNEQFF.

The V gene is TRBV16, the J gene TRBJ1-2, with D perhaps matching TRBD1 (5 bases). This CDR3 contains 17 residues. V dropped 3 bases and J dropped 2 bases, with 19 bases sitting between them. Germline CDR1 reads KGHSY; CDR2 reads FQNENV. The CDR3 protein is CASSQVPGGTSNYGYTF. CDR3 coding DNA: TGTGCCAGCAGCCAGGTCCCGGGGGGGACTAGCAACTATGGCTACACCTTC.

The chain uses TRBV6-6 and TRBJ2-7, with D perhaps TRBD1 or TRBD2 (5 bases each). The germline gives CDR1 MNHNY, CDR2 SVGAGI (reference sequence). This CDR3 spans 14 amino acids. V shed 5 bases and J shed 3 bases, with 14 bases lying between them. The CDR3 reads CASSRDPYLYEQYF. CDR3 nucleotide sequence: TGTGCCAGCAGTAGGGACCCGTATCTCTACGAGCAGTACTTC.

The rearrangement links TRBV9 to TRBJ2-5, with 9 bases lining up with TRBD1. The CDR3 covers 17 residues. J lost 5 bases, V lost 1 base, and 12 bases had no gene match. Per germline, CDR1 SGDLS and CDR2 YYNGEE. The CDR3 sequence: CASSVNFVTGGQETQYF. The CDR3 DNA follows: TGTGCCAGCAGCGTAAATTTCGTGACAGGGGGTCAGGAGACCCAGTACTTC.

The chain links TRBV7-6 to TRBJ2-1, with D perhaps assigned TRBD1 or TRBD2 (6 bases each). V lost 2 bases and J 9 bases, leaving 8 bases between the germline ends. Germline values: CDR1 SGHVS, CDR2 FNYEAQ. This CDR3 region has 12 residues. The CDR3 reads CASSLRGAEQFF. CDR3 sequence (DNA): TGTGCCAGCAGCTTAAGGGGGGCTGAGCAGTTCTTC.

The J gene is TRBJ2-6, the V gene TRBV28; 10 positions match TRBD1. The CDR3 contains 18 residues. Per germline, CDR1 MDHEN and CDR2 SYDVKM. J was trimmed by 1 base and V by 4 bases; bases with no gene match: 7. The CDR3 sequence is CASSSWTGGYSGANVLTF. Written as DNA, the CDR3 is TGTGCCAGCAGTTCCTGGACAGGGGGTTATTCTGGGGCCAACGTCCTGACTTTC.

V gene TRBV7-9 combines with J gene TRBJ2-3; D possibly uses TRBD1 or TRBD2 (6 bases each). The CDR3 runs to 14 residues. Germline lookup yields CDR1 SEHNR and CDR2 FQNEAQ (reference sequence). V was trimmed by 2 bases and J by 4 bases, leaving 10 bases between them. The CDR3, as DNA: TGTGCCAGCAGCTTATCGGGGGCCGCAGATACGCAGTATTTT. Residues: CASSLSGAADTQYF. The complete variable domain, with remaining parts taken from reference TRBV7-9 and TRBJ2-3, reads DTGVSQNPRHKITKRGQNVTFRCDPISEHNRLYWYRQTLGQGPEFLTYFQNEAQLEKSRLLSDRFSAERPKGSFSTLEIQRTEQGDSAMYLCASSLSGAADTQYFGPGTRLTVL.

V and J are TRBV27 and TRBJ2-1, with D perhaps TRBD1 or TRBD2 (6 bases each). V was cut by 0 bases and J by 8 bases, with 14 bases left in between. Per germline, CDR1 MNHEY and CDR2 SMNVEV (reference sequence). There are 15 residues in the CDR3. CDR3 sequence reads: CASSLSGGGPDEQFF. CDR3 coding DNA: TGTGCCAGCAGTTTATCGGGTGGGGGGCCGGATGAGCAGTTCTTC.

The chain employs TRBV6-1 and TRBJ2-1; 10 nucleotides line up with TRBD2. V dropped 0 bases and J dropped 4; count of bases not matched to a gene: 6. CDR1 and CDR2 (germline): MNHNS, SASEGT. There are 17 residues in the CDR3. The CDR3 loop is CASSEALWTSGYNEQFF. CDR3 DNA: TGTGCCAGCAGTGAAGCGCTTTGGACTAGCGGATACAATGAGCAGTTCTTC.

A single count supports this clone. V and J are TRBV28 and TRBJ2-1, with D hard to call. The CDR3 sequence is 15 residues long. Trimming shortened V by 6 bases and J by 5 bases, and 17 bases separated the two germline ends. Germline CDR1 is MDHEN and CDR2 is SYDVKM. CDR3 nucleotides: TGTGCCAGCAGCCCCTACCAGCTATCCCACAATGAGCAGTTCTTC. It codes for CASSPYQLSHNEQFF.

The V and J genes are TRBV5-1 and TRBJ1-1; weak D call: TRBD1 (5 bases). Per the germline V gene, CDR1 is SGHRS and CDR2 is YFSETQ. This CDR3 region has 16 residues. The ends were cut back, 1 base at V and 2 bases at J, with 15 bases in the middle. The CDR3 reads CASSLILGGTNTEAFF. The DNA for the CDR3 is TGCGCCAGCAGCTTGATTTTGGGGGGTACTAACACTGAAGCTTTCTTT. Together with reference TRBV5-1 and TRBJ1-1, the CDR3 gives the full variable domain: KAGVTQTPRYLIKTRGQQVTLSCSPISGHRSVSWYQQTPGQGLQFLFEYFSETQRNKGNFPGRFSGRQFSNSRSEMNVSTLELGDSALYLCASSLILGGTNTEAFFGQGTRLTVV.

This CDR3 reads CASSDGRDPFSNSNQPQHF. The CDR3 nucleotides read TGTGCCAGCAGTGACGGTAGGGACCCCTTCTCAAATAGCAATCAGCCCCAGCATTTT. The J gene is TRBJ1-5, the V gene TRBV2, with D possibly matching TRBD1 (5 bases). The germline V and J ends were trimmed by 3 bases and 0 bases, with 21 bases remaining between them. This CDR3 is 19 amino acids long. Per the germline V gene, CDR1 is SNHLY and CDR2 is FYNNEI.

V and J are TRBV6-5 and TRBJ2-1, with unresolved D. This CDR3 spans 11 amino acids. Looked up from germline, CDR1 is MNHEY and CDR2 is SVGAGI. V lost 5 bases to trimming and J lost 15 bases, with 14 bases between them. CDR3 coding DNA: TGTGCCAGCAGTGCGCAGAACGTGATGTTCTTC. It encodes CASSAQNVMFF.

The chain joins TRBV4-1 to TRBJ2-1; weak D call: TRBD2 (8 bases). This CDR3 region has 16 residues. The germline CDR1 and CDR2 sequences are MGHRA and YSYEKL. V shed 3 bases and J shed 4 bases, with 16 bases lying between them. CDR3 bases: TGCGCCAGCAGCCAGACAGGGACTAGAGGTTACAATGAGCAGTTCTTC. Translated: CASSQTGTRGYNEQFF.

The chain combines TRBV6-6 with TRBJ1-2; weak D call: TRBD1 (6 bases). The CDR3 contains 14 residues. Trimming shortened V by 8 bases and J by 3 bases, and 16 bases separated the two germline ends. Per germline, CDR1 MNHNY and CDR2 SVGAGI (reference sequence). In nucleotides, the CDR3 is TGTGCCAGCGTTCCTCAGGGGCTCGACTATGGCTACACCTTC. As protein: CASVPQGLDYGYTF.

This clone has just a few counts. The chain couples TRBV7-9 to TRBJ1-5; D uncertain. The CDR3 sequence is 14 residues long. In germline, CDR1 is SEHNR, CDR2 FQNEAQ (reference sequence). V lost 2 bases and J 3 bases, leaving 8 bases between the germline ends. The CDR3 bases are TGTGCCAGCAGCTTACCGGGGTACAATCAGCCCCAGCATTTT. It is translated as CASSLPGYNQPQHF.

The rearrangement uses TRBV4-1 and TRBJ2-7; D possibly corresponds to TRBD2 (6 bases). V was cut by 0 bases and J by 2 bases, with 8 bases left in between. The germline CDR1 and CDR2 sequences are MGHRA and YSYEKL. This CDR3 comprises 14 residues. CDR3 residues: CASSQDPGAYEQYF. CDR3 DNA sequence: TGCGCCAGCAGCCAAGACCCGGGGGCCTACGAGCAGTACTTC.